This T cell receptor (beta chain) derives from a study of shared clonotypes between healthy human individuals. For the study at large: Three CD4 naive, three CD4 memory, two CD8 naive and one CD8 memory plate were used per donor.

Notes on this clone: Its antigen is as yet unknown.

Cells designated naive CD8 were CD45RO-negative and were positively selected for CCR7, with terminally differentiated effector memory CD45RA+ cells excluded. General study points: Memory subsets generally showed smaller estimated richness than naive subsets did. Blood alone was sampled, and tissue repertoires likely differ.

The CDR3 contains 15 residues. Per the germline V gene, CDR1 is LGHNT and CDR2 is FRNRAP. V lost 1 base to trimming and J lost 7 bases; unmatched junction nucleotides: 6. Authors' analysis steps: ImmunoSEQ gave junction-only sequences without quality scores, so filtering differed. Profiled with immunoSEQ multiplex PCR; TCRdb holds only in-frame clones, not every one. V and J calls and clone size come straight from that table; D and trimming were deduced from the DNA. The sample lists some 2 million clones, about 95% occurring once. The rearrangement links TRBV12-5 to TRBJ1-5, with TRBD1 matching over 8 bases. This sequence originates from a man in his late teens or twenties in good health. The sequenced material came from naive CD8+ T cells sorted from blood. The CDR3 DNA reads TGTGCTAGTGGTTTGGACACAGGGGGGTTCCAGCCCCAGCATTTT. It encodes CASGLDTGGFQPQHF. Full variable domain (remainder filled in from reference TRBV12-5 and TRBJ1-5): DARVTQTPRHKVTEMGQEVTMRCQPILGHNTVFWYRQTMMQGLELLAYFRNRAPLDDSGMPKDRFSAEMPDATLATLKIQPSEPRDSAVYFCASGLDTGGFQPQHFGDGTRLSIL.